This T cell receptor (beta chain) was documented in a study of T cell repertoires in cytomegalovirus infection. On the study more broadly: It was the public TCR beta signatures that indicated both CMV infection and matching HLA type. Study outcomes and limitations: The cumulative frequency of public TCR beta families identified carriers of CMV plus the relevant HLA. Dominant in the ex vivo response were TCR beta clonotypes restricted by HLA-C and specific for CMV.

This clonotype came up many times. The antigen remains undetermined. The CDR3 covers 17 residues. Trimming cost V 4 bases and J 3 bases, with 20 bases left between them. CDR1 is SGHVS and CDR2 is FQNEAQ in the germline V gene. MiXCR, run by TCRdb on the reads, gives a single entry per CDR3 protein. The data show fewer than 550,000 distinct CDR3 sequences, around 11% seen once. The clonotype was recovered from a human donor in good health (CMV status not recorded). Some clones in this sample may be carry-over from other donors' samples. The specimen was PBMCs. The chain couples TRBV7-8 to TRBJ2-3; unclear D gene. CDR3 protein: CASSYPASGSFTDTQYF. CDR3 nucleotide sequence: TGTGCCAGCAGCTATCCCGCCTCCGGATCTTTTACAGATACGCAGTATTTT.